A selection of T cell receptor beta chains follows, all from one sample in a study of monozygotic twins with inflammatory bowel disease. TCRdb derives one entry per CDR3 protein from the 5' RACE reads, leaving out DNA. This sample carries over 130,000 distinct CDR3 sequences, with 2.4% going to the ten biggest clones. The sequencing sample was made of blood. These receptor sequences come from a human donor with ulcerative colitis or Crohn's disease, or a healthy co-twin of an affected twin (not recorded which). Both conserved end residues are part of each CDR3.

>TRBJ1-5|15|TRBV5-1
CASSPIPGRDQPQHF
>TRBJ2-1|16|TRBV12-3/TRBV12-4
CASSPWGGSSYNEQFF
>TRBJ2-2|16|TRBV24-1
CATSDLGTGDTGELFF
>TRBJ1-1|14|TRBV7-7
CASSILRGDTEAFF
>TRBJ2-6|17|TRBV30
CAWSPTFATSGANVLTF
>TRBJ2-4|16|TRBV30
CAWTDYERGGIDIQYF
>TRBJ2-7|15|TRBV6-2/TRBV6-3
CASRRTSGFGYEQYF
>TRBJ2-7|13|TRBV30
CAWSVQWGYEQYF
>TRBJ2-1|15|TRBV7-2
CASSSSSGGAGEQFF
>TRBJ2-1|17|TRBV27
CASSLTLGRRSYNEQFF
>TRBJ2-1|14|TRBV12-3/TRBV12-4
CASRTGAGVNEQFF
>TRBJ2-7|15|TRBV10-3
CAISETGTGSYEQYF
>TRBJ2-2|16|TRBV4-2
CASRGGGGANTGELFF
>TRBJ1-2|15|TRBV11-1
CASSLRTGGSYGYTF
>TRBJ2-7|17|TRBV18
CASSPSRGRGHSYEQYF
>TRBJ2-5|15|TRBV5-1
CASSFRAGRQETQYF
>TRBJ2-3|16|TRBV10-3
CAISEGPRGARDTQYF
>TRBJ1-5|15|TRBV12-3/TRBV12-4
CASSRHGNQNQPQHF
>TRBJ1-1|14|TRBV6-5
CASSYVAQNTEAFF
>TRBJ2-1|14|TRBV7-2
CASSSRDRVYEQFF
>TRBJ2-2|14|TRBV9
CASSVAVVDRELFF
>TRBJ1-1|12|TRBV6-2/TRBV6-3
CASSPWDTEAFF
>TRBJ2-7|15|TRBV5-4
CASSLGGQFLYEQYF
>TRBJ2-7|15|TRBV4-2
CASSQPGTGSYEQYF
>TRBJ2-1|15|TRBV24-1
CATGPRGGLGNEQFF
>TRBJ2-3|15|TRBV29-1
CSVDRQGARTDTQYF
>TRBJ1-1|12|TRBV12-3/TRBV12-4
CASSSRYSEAFF
>TRBJ2-5|14|TRBV20-1
CSARDLPRQETQYF
>TRBJ1-4|17|TRBV18
CASSPRTGSATNEKLFF
>TRBJ1-3|14|TRBV7-2
CASSQGGTGNTIYF
>TRBJ2-1|16|TRBV6-1
CASRPNPGQGGGEQFF